This TCR beta chain was recovered during a study of blood T cell repertoires in COVID-19. Background on the study: The United States, Italy and Spain provided the acute and convalescent COVID-19 samples. Sources were T cells, B-cell-depleted T cells, or PBMCs; the material itself was cDNA or gDNA.

Authors' methods: Amplification from reference gene primers served as the basis for estimated nucleated cell counts. Sequencing used immunoSEQ multiplex PCR; TCRdb keeps in-frame clones, though not all of them. Clone size and V and J calls were adopted from that table, with D and trimming inferred from the DNA. The data hold over 150,000 clones, with roughly 84% observed a single time. The junction had 2 bases not matched to a gene; V was cut back by 3 bases and J by 8 bases. Germline lookup yields CDR1 KGHSH and CDR2 LQKENI. The CDR3 spans 14 residues. To note about this clone: The sample holds other DNA sequences that translate to the same CDR3.

The genes are TRBV18 and TRBJ1-6; 9 nucleotides match TRBD1. The sequenced sample was peripheral blood. This receptor was identified in a human donor in a cohort sampled during active COVID-19. CDR3 nucleotides: TGTGCCAGCTCACCTGACAGGGGGTATTCACCCCTCCACTTT. Translating it yields CASSPDRGYSPLHF. The whole variable domain, filled in from reference TRBV18 and TRBJ1-6, reads NAGVMQNPRHLVRRRGQEARLRCSPMKGHSHVYWYRQLPEEGLKFMVYLQKENIIDESGMPKERFSAEFPKEGPSILRIQQVVRGDSAAYFCASSPDRGYSPLHFGNGTRLTVT.